These 11 T cell receptor beta chains were all obtained from the same sample, sequenced in a study of vaccination and CD4 T cells after COVID-19. This sample's treatment: approximately nine-day PBMC culture with coronavirus spike peptide pools or control peptides (ViraFEST assay). These receptors lack a known antigen. An Oncomine TCR Beta short-read assay was used to sequence the DNA from cultured CD4+ T cells. Using its own MiXCR run on the PCR reads, TCRdb lists one record per CDR3 protein. There are more than 9,500 distinct CDR3 sequences in the sample; around 52% occur only once, and about 15% lies in the top ten. Sequenced input: CD4+ T cells from blood, cultured in vitro. The source is a human donor who had recovered from COVID-19.

There are a few counts of this clonotype. This rearrangement joins TRBV20-1 to TRBJ1-2, with 7 positions matching TRBD1. The trim removed 6 bases at V and 6 bases at J, leaving 10 bases unmatched. This CDR3 region has 13 residues. CDR1 and CDR2 (germline): DFQATT, SNEGSKA (reference sequence). The CDR3 DNA reads TGCAGTGCCCCTCAGACAGGGAGGGATGGCTACACCTTC. Translation: CSAPQTGRDGYTF.

Only a few counts were recorded for this clonotype. J is TRBJ1-6 and V is TRBV11-3, with a weak D call TRBD1 (5 bases). V lost 1 base and J 7 bases, leaving 11 bases between the germline ends. The CDR3 covers 15 residues. Germline V gene lookup returns CDR1 SGHNT and CDR2 YENEEA. CDR3 sequence (DNA): TGTGCCAGCAGCTTAGCGGCGACAGAGAATTCACCCCTCCACTTT. It codes for CASSLAATENSPLHF.

This clonotype has only a few counts. The chain combines TRBV20-1 with TRBJ1-2, with D unclear. CDR1 is DFQATT and CDR2 is SNEGSKA in the germline V gene (reference sequence). CDR3 length: 11 residues. The V end was cut by 4 bases, the J end by 3 bases, with 6 bases between. CDR3 coding DNA: TGCAGTGCTATTTTGGACTATGGCTACACCTTC. Translating gives CSAILDYGYTF.

This clonotype has only a few counts. J is TRBJ1-1 and V is TRBV7-9; D perhaps matches TRBD1 (6 bases). The CDR3 sequence is 12 residues long. CDR1 is SEHNR, CDR2 FQNEAQ, per germline (reference sequence). V lost 5 bases to trimming and J lost 8 bases, with 12 bases between them. The CDR3 sequence: CASSPGVGEAFF. The CDR3 region has the DNA TGTGCCAGCAGCCCAGGGGTTGGGGAAGCTTTCTTT.

The chain links TRBV2 to TRBJ1-6, with a possible D match to TRBD1 (5 bases). Trimming removed 7 bases from V and 8 bases from J, with 12 bases in between. Germline CDR1 is SNHLY and CDR2 is FYNNEI. The CDR3 sequence is 13 residues long. CDR3 in amino acids: CASTSGGYSPLHF. CDR3 DNA: TGTGCCAGCACGTCGGGGGGATATTCACCCCTCCACTTT.

CDR3 residues: CSAVWREGRETQYF. DNA for the CDR3: TGCAGCGCAGTATGGCGGGAGGGCCGCGAGACCCAGTACTTC. V usage is TRBV20-1 and J usage is TRBJ2-5, with 9 nucleotides matching TRBD2. This CDR3 comprises 14 residues. Germline V gene sequence: CDR1 DFQATT, CDR2 SNEGSKA (reference sequence).

V usage is TRBV5-1 and J usage is TRBJ2-3; 10 bases fit TRBD2. V lost 7 bases to trimming and J lost 2 bases; unmatched junction nucleotides: 7. The CDR3 runs to 15 residues. The V gene's germline CDR1 is SGHRS and CDR2 YFSETQ. CDR3: CASHRTSGSTDTQYF. The DNA for the CDR3 is TGCGCCAGCCATCGGACTAGCGGCTCCACAGATACGCAGTATTTT.

This rearrangement joins TRBV6-2 or TRBV6-3 to TRBJ1-2; D call uncertain. Germline V CDR1 and CDR2: MNHEY, SVGEGT. The CDR3 length is 12 residues. Trimming removed 4 bases at V and 0 bases at J, with 3 bases between. For the CDR3, the DNA is TGTGCCAGCAGTTCTTCTAACTATGGCTACACCTTC. Translation: CASSSSNYGYTF.

The chain uses TRBV7-6 and TRBJ2-3; 9 bases match TRBD2. This CDR3 is 15 amino acids long. Germline CDR1 SGHVS, CDR2 FNYEAQ. V trimming: 1 base; J trimming: 6 bases; junction bases outside the gene matches: 5. CDR3 sequence reads: CASSLGGGGTDTQYF. CDR3 DNA: TGTGCCAGCAGCTTAGGCGGGGGGGGGACCGATACGCAGTATTTT.

The CDR3 here is CATGLLRQGAYEQYF. The DNA for the CDR3 is TGTGCCACCGGTCTGTTGCGTCAGGGGGCCTACGAGCAGTACTTC. The chain employs TRBV6-1 and TRBJ2-7; 7 positions match TRBD1. With 10 bases clipped from V and 2 bases from J, the junction kept 14 bases outside the gene matches. This CDR3 has 15 residues. Germline V gene data show CDR1 as MNHNS and CDR2 as SASEGT.

The chain links TRBV2 to TRBJ1-2; 7 positions agree with TRBD1. The CDR3 is 15 residues long. The V segment lost 5 bases and the J segment 2 bases; nucleotides outside the gene matches: 8. The germline gives CDR1 SNHLY, CDR2 FYNNEI. For the CDR3, the DNA is TGTGCCAGCAGTACCTCCCCGGGACAGAACTATGGCTACACCTTC. Residues: CASSTSPGQNYGYTF. The full variable domain, with the rest looked up from reference TRBV2 and TRBJ1-2, is EPEVTQTPSHQVTQMGQEVILRCVPISNHLYFYWYRQILGQKVEFLVSFYNNEISEKSEIFDDQFSVERPDGSNFTLKIRSTKLEDSAMYFCASSTSPGQNYGYTFGSGTRLTVV.